This T cell receptor beta chain was obtained from a study of cytomegalovirus exposure and HLA in healthy donors (dated by TCRdb to the late 2010s). At the level of the whole study: In an earlier analysis of roughly 500 of the donors, 276 Gb of sequence data and 90 million to 130 million unique TCR beta sequences from roughly 190 million T cells were reported. An early release covering around 630 HLA-typed donors comprised about 300 gigabases of sequencing data and tens of millions of unique TCR sequences. Of the approximately 400 genotyped donors, roughly 85% fell in the genetic ancestry cluster associated with self-reported Caucasian donors. The study aimed to test whether signatures of past pathogen exposure could be identified by cataloging public T cell receptors. The T cell repertoires of under 750 subjects were profiled by immunosequencing and related to cytomegalovirus serostatus. Besides the first cohort of roughly 700 subjects, a separate validation cohort made up of roughly 120 different subjects was used. To predict cytomegalovirus infection status, the study brought together high-throughput TCR immunosequencing, statistical association of individual TCRs with disease status, and machine learning. A later analysis re-examined previously published TCR beta repertoires from hundreds of donors and added high-resolution HLA genotyping to investigate patterns of TCR occurrence. Rather than using new phenotypic data, the later analysis identified candidate immune exposures from TCR beta sequences and from how often those sequences occurred across donors. In an earlier analysis of roughly 540 of the donors, high-throughput TCR beta sequencing was used to judge whether each TCR beta V gene segment behaved as functional or pseudogenic. Donor age, sex, ethnicity and CMV serostatus were compiled alongside the repertoire data. A later genetic analysis used genome-wide SNP genotypes for about three fifths of the 666 donors, treating that subset as a discovery cohort. Every discovery cohort repertoire had been produced on one sequencing platform. HLA typing covered class I and class II loci at four-digit resolution. Typing coverage differed by locus: A, B, C, DRB1 and DQB1 were typed in roughly 620-630 donors, DQA1 in about 510, DPA1 in around 580, and DPB1 in 472. Four to six DR-DQ haplotypes were handled as single units for association and clustering because linkage in the cohort was strong. On average, over 200,000 unique TCR beta nucleotide sequences were sequenced per donor among several hundred genotyped donors of the cohort, with about 17% of those sequences being non-productive.

About this clone: Its antigen remains undetermined. Base-call qualities are not available, and no considerably larger clone is one nucleotide away.

The research as a whole found: The earlier analysis of 587 of the donors excluded 15 to 20 rarely observed V segments, including chromosome 9 orphons, because counts were too low. According to a later genetic analysis, donors in an Asian-associated ancestry cluster had fewer N-insertions in productive TCRs than the approximately 670-donor mean. The study gave a list of 150 to 200 TCR beta chains associated with cytomegalovirus. The authors suggested that the approach could potentially be extended to other disease states and immunological phenotypes. The classifier was reported to diagnose cytomegalovirus status with high specificity and sensitivity in both the original cohort and the validation cohort. Assigning TCR associations to individual alleles was difficult when HLA alleles, especially DR and DQ, strongly co-occurred. Because HLA typing was missing for some donors at each locus, association tests included only the typed subset. V-gene and J-gene trimming of TCR beta chains was associated with a missense DCLRE1C variant in a later genetic analysis, and the association was replicated in an independent cohort. A further reported finding was that TCR beta sequences accurately predicted the HLA-A and HLA-B alleles for most subjects in the first cohort. Correlated functional status among segregating V segments might reflect linkage disequilibrium, but an unknown experimental factor could not be ruled out. Presence/absence analyses assumed roughly uniform sequencing depth across donors, an assumption that may not hold. This cohort had only TCR beta chains sequenced, and the lack of alpha or paired-chain data limited which features could be detected. While some public TCRs were present in many individuals, most TCR sequences turned up only very rarely across donors. Some IMGT-functional V segments, including TRBV6-2 and TRBV6-3, could not be distinguished by the 87-base-pair reads and were therefore excluded. For the cohort, immune exposure information was limited to CMV serostatus. Several of the top co-occurrence clusters appeared to be linked to parvovirus B19, influenza, CMV and Epstein-Barr virus, according to a later analysis. In a later analysis, TCR association rates were found to vary across HLA loci, with the most associated TCRs seen for DRB1 alleles and the fewest for HLA-C alleles. In a later analysis, most CMV-associated TCR beta chains were found to appear HLA-restricted, with HLA associations seemingly driven largely by CMV exposure. A cluster of highly shared sequence variants was judged likely to be a technical artifact of the sequencing pipeline. In vitro tests confirmed that a few of the cytomegalovirus-associated TCR beta chains recognize cytomegalovirus antigens. At a false discovery rate of 0.05, a later analysis linked some 18,000 TCR beta sequences to specific HLA alleles. In a later analysis, HLA-associated TCR beta chains showed more clonal expansion and lower generation probabilities than non-associated chains that were equally common. An earlier analysis of approximately 540 of the donors showed that most TCR beta V segments appeared in productive rearrangements either about 87% or about 30% of the time, which broadly matched IMGT annotations.

The CDR3 runs 20 amino acids, cysteine and phenylalanine included. Solely the CDR3 DNA is kept, with 60 bases framed from the first base. Here V drops 3 bases and J drops 0 bases, and the junction holds 10 bases not matched to any gene. Taken from the germline V gene, the CDR1 and CDR2 loops are MGHRA and YSYEKL. The library was produced with the immunoSEQ multiplex PCR assay. For the multiplex PCR, a mixture combining 60 forward primers for TCR Vbeta segments and 13 reverse primers for TCR Jbeta segments was used. The CDR3 region of rearranged TCR beta genes was amplified from genomic DNA by a multiplex PCR assay. On the Illumina HiSeq System, the amplified TCR beta libraries were sequenced as 87-base-pair reads. Per the original workflow: A later analysis counted approximately 84 million unique TCR beta chains across the 600 to 850 repertoires, and 10 million to 11 million of these chains were shared by at least two donors. A nearest-neighbor algorithm error-corrected the raw reads and collapsed the reads into unique sequences, merging closely related sequences to remove PCR and sequencing errors. CDR3 sequences were aligned to IMGT reference sequences to assign V, D and J gene segments. Each retained sequence needed at least a six-nucleotide match to both a V gene segment and a J gene segment. Rearrangements were called productive when the CDR3 lacked stop codons and stayed in frame with V and J; all others were non-productive. Following IMGT convention, CDR3 was defined as the stretch from the second conserved V-encoded cysteine to the conserved J-encoded phenylalanine. The earlier analysis of some 550 of the donors excluded any sequence lacking an unambiguous match to a single V gene segment. An earlier analysis of several hundred of the donors classified V segments as functional when productive rearrangements were above 56.7% and as segregating when the standard deviation between donors was above 5%. A statistical classification framework was built to diagnose cytomegalovirus status from the catalog of TCR beta chain sequences. In a later analysis, TCR nucleotide sequences were compared against IMGT/GENE-DB human TR gene sequences so that V and J genes could be assigned. Using the TCRdist pipeline, a later analysis assigned CDR3 sequences along with most-parsimonious VDJ recombination scenarios. In a later analysis, each TCR beta chain was defined by its CDR3 amino acid sequence together with its V-gene family, and reads lacking a unique V-gene family were excluded. In a later analysis, fewer than 600 highly shared, low-generation-probability nucleotide sequences were removed to address suspected cross-contamination and a sequencing artifact. For each public chain, a later analysis derived a clonal expansion index from normalized ranks of inferred template counts within each repertoire. In a later analysis, generation probabilities were computed using a VDJ recombination model fitted to out-of-frame rearrangements, and the results were checked against IGoR. In a later analysis, TCR-TCR, TCR-HLA and TCR-CMV co-occurrence was scored with hypergeometric tests, and a repertoire-size bias correction was applied to TCR pairs. False discovery rates were estimated in a later analysis by permuting HLA or CMV assignments 20 times. In a later analysis, co-occurring TCRs were grouped with DBSCAN, and TCRdist sequence similarity was added when clustering was performed within HLA-allele-positive subsets. For co-occurrence clustering, repertoires with fewer than 30,000 or more than 120,000 public chains were excluded, along with several repertoires with anomalous nucleotide sharing. In TCRdb, the immuneACCESS table is reduced to in-frame sequences with V and J assigned. These tables do not hold every clone; where another copy was compared, an unresolved V gene accounts for under half, and the others remain unexplained. D and trimming come from the DNA, and the V and J calls and clone size come from that table. This sample lists 160,000 or so clones; approximately 86% were detected once. Under 2% of the sample goes to the ten largest clones.

The cohort was made up of roughly 670 healthy bone marrow donors. At the time of sampling, every cohort member was nominally healthy, though immune exposures that went unrecorded were likely present. The donor was CMV seronegative and belonged to the group of around 400 seronegative cohort members. Each donor provided a peripheral blood sample, and peripheral blood mononuclear cells were used for TCR beta sequencing. Genomic DNA extraction from the blood cell samples was performed with the Qiagen DNeasy Blood Extraction Kit. The rearranged chain carries TRBV4-1 and TRBJ2-1; 14 bases in the middle match TRBD2. The receptor was derived from a woman aged 18-29 years in good health and CMV-seronegative. Specimen: PBMCs. In nucleotides, the sequence is TGCGCCAGCAGCCAGAACGGACTAGCGGGGGGCAAGAGCTCCTACAATGAGCAGTTCTTC. Translated, this gives CASSQNGLAGGKSSYNEQFF.